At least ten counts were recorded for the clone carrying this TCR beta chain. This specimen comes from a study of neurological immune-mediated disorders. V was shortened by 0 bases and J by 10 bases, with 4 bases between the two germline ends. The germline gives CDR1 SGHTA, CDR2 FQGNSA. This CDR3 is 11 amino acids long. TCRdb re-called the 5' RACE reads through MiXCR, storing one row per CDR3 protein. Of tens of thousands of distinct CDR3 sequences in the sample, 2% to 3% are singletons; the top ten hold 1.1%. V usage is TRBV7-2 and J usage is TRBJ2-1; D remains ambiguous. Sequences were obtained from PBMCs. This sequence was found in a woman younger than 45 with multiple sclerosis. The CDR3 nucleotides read TGTGCCAGCAGCTTAGCCGTAGAGCAGTTCTTC. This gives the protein CASSLAVEQFF. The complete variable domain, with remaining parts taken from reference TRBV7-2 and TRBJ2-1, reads GAGVSQSPSNKVTEKGKDVELRCDPISGHTALYWYRQSLGQGLEFLIYFQGNSAPDKSGLPSDRFSAERTGGSVSTLTIQRTQQEDSAVYLCASSLAVEQFFGPGTRLTVL.